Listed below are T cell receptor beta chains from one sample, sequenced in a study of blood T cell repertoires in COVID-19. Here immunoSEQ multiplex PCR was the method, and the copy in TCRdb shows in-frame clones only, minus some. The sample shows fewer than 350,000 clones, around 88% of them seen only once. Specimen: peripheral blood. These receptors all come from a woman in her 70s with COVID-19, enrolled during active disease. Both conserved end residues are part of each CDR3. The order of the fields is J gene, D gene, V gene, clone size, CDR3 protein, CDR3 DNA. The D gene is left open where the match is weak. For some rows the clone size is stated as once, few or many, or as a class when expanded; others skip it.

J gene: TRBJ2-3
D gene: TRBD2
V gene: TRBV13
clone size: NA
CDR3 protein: CASSPGVAGNLNTQYF
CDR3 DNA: TGTGCCAGCAGCCCCGGAGTAGCGGGGAACCTTAATACGCAGTATTTT

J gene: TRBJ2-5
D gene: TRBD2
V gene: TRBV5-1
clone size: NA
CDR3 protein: CASSISGGGETQYF
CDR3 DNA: TGCGCCAGCAGCATTAGCGGGGGCGGGGAGACCCAGTACTTC

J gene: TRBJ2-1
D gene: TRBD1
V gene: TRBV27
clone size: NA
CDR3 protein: CASSHSGTGADEQFF
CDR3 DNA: TGTGCCAGCAGTCATAGCGGGACAGGGGCAGATGAGCAGTTCTTC

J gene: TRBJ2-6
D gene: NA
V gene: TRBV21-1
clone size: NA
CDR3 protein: CASSISGANVLTF
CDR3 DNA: TGTGCCAGCAGTATCTCTGGGGCCAACGTCCTGACTTTC

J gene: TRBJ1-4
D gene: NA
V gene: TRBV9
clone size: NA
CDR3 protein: CASSVDPEGEKLFF
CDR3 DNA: TGTGCCAGCAGCGTAGATCCCGAGGGTGAAAAACTGTTTTTT

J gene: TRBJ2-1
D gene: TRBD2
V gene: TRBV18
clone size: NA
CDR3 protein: CASSPPGLAGGNNEQFF
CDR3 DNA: TGTGCCAGCTCACCACCCGGACTAGCGGGGGGCAACAATGAGCAGTTCTTC

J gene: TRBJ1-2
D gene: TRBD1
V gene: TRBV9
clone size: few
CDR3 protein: CASSAGPGQGGYTF
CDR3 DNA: TGTGCCAGCAGCGCCGGTCCGGGACAGGGCGGCTACACCTTC

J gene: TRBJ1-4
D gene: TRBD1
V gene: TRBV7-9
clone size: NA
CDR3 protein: CASSTGTGLEKLFF
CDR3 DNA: TGTGCCAGCAGCACCGGGACAGGGTTGGAAAAACTGTTTTTT

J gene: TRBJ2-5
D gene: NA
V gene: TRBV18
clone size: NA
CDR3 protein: CASSRRQDEQETQYF
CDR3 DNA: TGTGCCAGCTCCCGCCGACAGGATGAGCAAGAGACCCAGTACTTC

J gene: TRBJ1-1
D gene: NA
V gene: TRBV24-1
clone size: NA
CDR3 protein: CATSDSQRGGTEAFF
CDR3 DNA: TGTGCCACCAGTGATTCCCAAAGGGGGGGGACTGAAGCTTTCTTT

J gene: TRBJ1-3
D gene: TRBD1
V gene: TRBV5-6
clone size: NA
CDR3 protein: CASSLPTGAGNTIYF
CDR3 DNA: TGTGCCAGCAGCTTGCCGACAGGGGCTGGAAACACCATATATTTT

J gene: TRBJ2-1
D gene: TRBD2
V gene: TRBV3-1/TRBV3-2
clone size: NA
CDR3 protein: CASSQERLADLYNEQFF
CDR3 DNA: TGTGCCAGCAGCCAAGAACGTCTAGCGGACCTTTACAATGAGCAGTTCTTC

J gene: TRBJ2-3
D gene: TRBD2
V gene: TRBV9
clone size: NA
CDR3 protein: CASSPLGLAGTVGTDTQYF
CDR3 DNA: TGTGCCAGCAGCCCGCTAGGACTAGCGGGGACGGTCGGCACAGATACGCAGTATTTT

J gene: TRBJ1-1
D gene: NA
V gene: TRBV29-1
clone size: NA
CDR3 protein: CSVVIPGVEAFF
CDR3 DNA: TGCAGCGTTGTGATTCCGGGAGTTGAAGCTTTCTTT

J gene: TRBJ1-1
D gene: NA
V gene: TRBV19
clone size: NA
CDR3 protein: CASSMTPNTEAFF
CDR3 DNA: TGTGCCAGTAGTATGACACCGAACACTGAAGCTTTCTTT

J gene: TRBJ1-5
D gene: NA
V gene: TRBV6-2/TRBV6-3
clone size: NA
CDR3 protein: CASSHPLTENSNQPQHF
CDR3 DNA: TGTGCCAGCAGTCACCCTCTGACAGAGAATAGCAATCAGCCCCAGCATTTT

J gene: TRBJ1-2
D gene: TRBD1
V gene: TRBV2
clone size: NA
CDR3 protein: CASSVPTGGYGYTF
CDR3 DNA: TGTGCCAGCAGTGTCCCGACAGGGGGCTATGGCTACACCTTC

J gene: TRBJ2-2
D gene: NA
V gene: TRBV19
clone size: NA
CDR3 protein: CASSPLGGRWNTGELFF
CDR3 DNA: TGTGCCAGCTCACCCCTGGGGGGGCGATGGAACACCGGGGAGCTGTTTTTT

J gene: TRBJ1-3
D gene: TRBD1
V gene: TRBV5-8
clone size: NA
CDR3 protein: CASSEDRSSGNTIYF
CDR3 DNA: TGTGCCAGCAGCGAGGACAGGAGCTCTGGAAACACCATATATTTT

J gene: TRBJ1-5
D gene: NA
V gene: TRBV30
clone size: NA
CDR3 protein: CAWSGTGLNQPQHF
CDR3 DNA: TGTGCCTGGAGCGGGACGGGACTCAATCAGCCCCAGCATTTT

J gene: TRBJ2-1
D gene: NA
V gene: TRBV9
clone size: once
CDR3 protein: CASRQAGQFF
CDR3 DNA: TGTGCCAGCCGACAGGCCGGGCAGTTCTTC

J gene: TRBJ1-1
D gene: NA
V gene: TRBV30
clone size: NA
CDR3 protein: CAWSRVGAEAFF
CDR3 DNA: TGTGCCTGGAGTAGGGTAGGGGCTGAAGCTTTCTTT

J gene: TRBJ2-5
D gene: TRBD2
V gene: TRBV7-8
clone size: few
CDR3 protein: CASSSRIAGDQETQYF
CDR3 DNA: TGTGCCAGCAGCTCCCGGATAGCGGGGGACCAAGAGACCCAGTACTTC

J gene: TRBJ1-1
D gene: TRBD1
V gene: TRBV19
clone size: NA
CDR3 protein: CASSTGQGMTTAFF
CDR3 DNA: TGTGCCAGTAGTACTGGACAGGGGATGACAACGGCTTTCTTT